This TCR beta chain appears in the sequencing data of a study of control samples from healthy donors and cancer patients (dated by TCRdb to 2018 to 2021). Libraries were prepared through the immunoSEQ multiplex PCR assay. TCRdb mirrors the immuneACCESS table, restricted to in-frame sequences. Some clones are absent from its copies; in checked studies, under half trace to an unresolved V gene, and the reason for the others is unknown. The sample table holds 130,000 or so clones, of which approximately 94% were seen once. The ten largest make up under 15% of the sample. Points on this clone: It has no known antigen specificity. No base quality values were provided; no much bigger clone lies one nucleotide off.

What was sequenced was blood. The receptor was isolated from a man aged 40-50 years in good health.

The CDR3 protein sequence reads: CASSRFADSYNEQFF. At the DNA level, the sequence is TGTGCCAGCAGCCGTTTTGCGGATTCCTACAATGAGCAGTTCTTC. Recombination linked TRBV7-2 to TRBJ2-1; a confident D gene designation cannot be given. Trimming costs V 5 bases and J 1 base, and their ends lie 12 bases apart. There are 15 amino acids in the CDR3, from cysteine to phenylalanine inclusive. Only the CDR3 DNA stays, 45 bases, in frame from base 1. CDR1 and CDR2, per the germline V gene, are SGHTA and FQGNSA.